Following are 10 T cell receptor beta chains from one sample sequenced in a study of response to subunit inactivated influenza vaccine. TCRdb re-derived calls from the RT-PCR reads in MiXCR, one entry per CDR3 protein. Of about 480,000 distinct CDR3 sequences listed, around 13% are singletons. The specimen comprised PBMCs from blood, sampled more than 35 days after vaccination. Receptor source: a man aged 45-65 years who received an inactivated influenza vaccine.

This clonotype was observed a few times. The chain recombines TRBV4-3 with TRBJ2-3, with 7 bases matching TRBD1. CDR1 and CDR2 (germline): LGHNA, YSLEER. The CDR3 sequence is 19 residues long. V was clipped by 1 base and J by 1 base; unmatched bases: 14. As DNA, the CDR3 is TGCGCCAGCAGCCAAGTGGGCGGTGGCAGGGGGTTTGGCACAGATACGCAGTATTTT. It translates to CASSQVGGGRGFGTDTQYF.

This clonotype was detected a few times. This sequence joins TRBV7-8 and TRBJ2-5; D perhaps matches TRBD2 (5 bases). There are 13 residues in the CDR3. Germline V gives CDR1 SGHVS, CDR2 FQNEAQ. V was cut by 2 bases and J by 5 bases, with 9 bases left in between. CDR3 bases: TGTGCCAGCAGCTTATATAGCGACGAGACCCAGTACTTC. Protein: CASSLYSDETQYF.

This clonotype turned up a few times. The chain uses TRBV28 and TRBJ2-5, with 10 bases that match TRBD2. This CDR3 contains 15 residues. The J segment lost 5 bases and the V segment lost 6 bases, leaving 9 bases of the junction unmatched. Germline V lookup: CDR1 MDHEN, CDR2 SYDVKM. CDR3 region: CASRRSSGRSETQYF. The CDR3 coding sequence is TGTGCCAGCAGGCGATCTAGCGGGAGATCGGAGACCCAGTACTTC.

This clonotype was seen a single time. The J gene is TRBJ2-1, the V gene TRBV7-9; D is undetermined. Germline V gives CDR1 SEHNR, CDR2 FQNEAQ (reference sequence). The CDR3 runs 13 residues. The V end was cut by 5 bases, the J end by 4 bases, with 9 bases between. The CDR3 region is CASSDGVYNEQFF. CDR3 bases: TGTGCCAGCAGCGACGGTGTTTACAATGAGCAGTTCTTC.

This chain connects TRBV6-2 or TRBV6-3 to TRBJ2-1; TRBD1 or TRBD2 may be the D gene (5 bases each). Trimming took 7 bases from V and 4 from J, leaving 11 bases between them. The CDR3 is 13 residues long. Per germline, CDR1 MNHEY and CDR2 SVGEGT. This CDR3 reads CASKTGRYNEQFF. The CDR3 coding sequence is TGTGCCAGCAAGACGGGGCGGTACAATGAGCAGTTCTTC.

This clonotype was found a few times. V usage is TRBV6-5 and J usage is TRBJ1-1, with D possibly matching TRBD1 (5 bases). Looked up from germline, CDR1 is MNHEY and CDR2 is SVGAGI. The CDR3 is 16 residues long. With 2 bases removed from V and 0 bases from J, the gap between germline ends came to 13 bases. The CDR3 protein is CASSYRPPGMNTEAFF. In DNA, the CDR3 is TGTGCCAGCAGTTACCGGCCGCCAGGGATGAACACTGAAGCTTTCTTT.

Only one count was recorded for this clonotype. V and J are TRBV18 and TRBJ1-5, with 10 nucleotides matching TRBD1. Germline-derived CDR1 and CDR2 are KGHSH and LQKENI. V gave up 2 bases and J gave up 6 bases; unmatched junction bases: 7. The CDR3 loop spans 16 amino acids. The CDR3 loop reads CASSPRQGAEGQPQHF. DNA for the CDR3: TGTGCCAGCTCACCAAGACAGGGGGCTGAAGGTCAGCCCCAGCATTTT.

This clonotype showed up just a few times. One end of the junction varies from germline; a read error may be responsible. The chain joins TRBV7-9 to TRBJ2-1; maybe TRBD2 (5 bases). The CDR3 runs 11 residues. Germline CDR1 reads SEHNR; CDR2 reads FQNEAQ (reference sequence). CDR3 residues: CASSLPNGLSF. Written as DNA, the CDR3 is TGTGCCAGCAGCTTACCTAACGGACTGAGCTTC. Supplemented by reference TRBV7-9 and TRBJ2-1, the full variable domain reads DTGVSQNPRHKITKRGQNVTFRCDPISEHNRLYWYRQTLGQGPEFLTYFQNEAQLEKSRLLSDRFSAERPKGSFSTLEIQRTEQGDSAMYLCASSLPNGLSFGPGTRLTVL.

This clonotype turned up a few times. The genes are TRBV11-2 and TRBJ2-2; TRBD1 agrees at 9 bases. CDR3 length equals 15 residues. The V segment lost 6 bases and the J segment 5 bases; nucleotides outside the gene matches: 7. Per the germline V gene, CDR1 is SGHAT and CDR2 is FQNNGV. CDR3 protein: CASRSPGQGTGELFF. Here the CDR3 DNA reads TGTGCCAGCAGGTCTCCGGGACAGGGAACCGGGGAGCTGTTTTTT.

This clonotype came up a few times. The V gene is TRBV10-3, the J gene TRBJ2-6; D is perhaps TRBD1 or TRBD2 (5 bases each). CDR3 size: 15 residues. CDR1 is ENHRY and CDR2 is SYGVKD in the germline V gene. The V gene lost 11 bases and the J gene lost 3 bases, with 17 bases spanning the gap. The CDR3 spells CAATGRLDGANVLTF. In DNA form, the CDR3 reads TGTGCCGCCACGGGACGTCTTGATGGGGCCAACGTCCTGACTTTC.